One sample yielded the 14 T cell receptor beta chains listed below, sequenced in a study of radiotherapy plus CTLA-4 blockade in lung cancer. Clones were sequenced by immunoSEQ multiplex PCR, and TCRdb holds only the in-frame ones, with some missing. The sample records roughly 66,000 clones, about 83% being singletons. The sequencing here drew on peripheral blood, taken from a patient treated with radiotherapy plus ipilimumab. The receptors originated from a human donor with non-small cell lung cancer who had a partial response to radiotherapy plus ipilimumab.

The CDR3 DNA is TGTGCCAGTAGTATCGAGGACAGGTTGAACACTGAAGCTTTCTTT. Its translation is CASSIEDRLNTEAFF. V gene TRBV19 combines with J gene TRBJ1-1; the match to TRBD1 covers 7 bases. The CDR3 is 15 residues long. V trimming: 3 bases; J trimming: 0 bases; junction bases outside the gene matches: 4. CDR1 LNHDA and CDR2 SQIVND come from the germline V gene (reference sequence). The whole variable domain, filled in from reference TRBV19 and TRBJ1-1, reads DGGITQSPKYLFRKEGQNVTLSCEQNLNHDAMYWYRQDPGQGLRLIYYSQIVNDFQKGDIAEGYSVSREKKESFPLTVTSAQKNPTAFYLCASSIEDRLNTEAFFGQGTRLTVV.

In nucleotides, the CDR3 is TGTGCCAGCAGTTACTCGAGGTTGGCAAACCAGCCCCAGCATTTT. Translation: CASSYSRLANQPQHF. This chain joins TRBV6-5 and TRBJ1-5, with no clear D. The germline CDR1 and CDR2 sequences are MNHEY and SVGAGI. The germline V and J ends were trimmed by 0 bases and 7 bases, with 13 bases remaining between them. This CDR3 has 15 residues.

This chain uses TRBV7-9 with TRBJ1-3; no clear D. The CDR3 runs to 15 residues. Per germline, CDR1 SEHNR and CDR2 FQNEAQ (reference sequence). V dropped 5 bases and J dropped 0 bases, with 11 bases sitting between them. CDR3 nucleotide sequence: TGTGCCAGCAGCGAGACACCGACCTCTGGAAACACCATATATTTT. Protein: CASSETPTSGNTIYF.

The rearrangement uses TRBV7-7 and TRBJ2-5; 8 positions match TRBD1. The germline CDR1 and CDR2 sequences are SSHAT and FNYEAQ (reference sequence). The CDR3 has 15 amino acids. The V segment lost 6 bases and the J segment 2 bases; nucleotides outside the gene matches: 8. CDR3 in DNA: TGTGCCAGCAGTCGCGGACAGGGACCTCAAGAGACCCAGTACTTC. Translating gives CASSRGQGPQETQYF. The whole variable domain, remainder taken from reference TRBV7-7 and TRBJ2-5, is GAGVSQSPRYKVTKRGQDVTLRCDPISSHATLYWYQQALGQGPEFLTYFNYEAQPDKSGLPSDRFSAERPEGSISTLTIQRTEQRDSAMYRCASSRGQGPQETQYFGPGTRLLVL.

This clone has more than one count but fewer than ten. The chain is built from TRBV4-1 and TRBJ2-7; possible D gene TRBD2, 6 bases. Germline CDR1 is MGHRA and CDR2 is YSYEKL. This CDR3 contains 17 residues. Trimming stripped 4 bases from V and 2 bases from J, with 21 bases between. This chain's CDR3 is CASSRLASGGEAYEQYF. In DNA form, the CDR3 reads TGCGCCAGCAGCCGCTTAGCAAGCGGTGGGGAGGCCTACGAGCAGTACTTC.

This chain connects TRBV6-4 to TRBJ2-1, with 7 bases lining up with TRBD1. The germline CDR1 and CDR2 sequences are MRHNA and SNTAGT. This CDR3 has 15 residues. J was trimmed by 4 bases and V by 3 bases; bases with no gene match: 6. For the CDR3, the DNA is TGTGCCAGCAGTGAGTTCGGGACAGCTTACAATGAGCAGTTCTTC. Translating it yields CASSEFGTAYNEQFF.

The gene calls are TRBV5-5 and TRBJ2-7, with TRBD1 matching 7 bases. Trimming removed 6 bases from V and 3 bases from J; junction bases left unmatched: 6. This CDR3 has 13 amino acids. From germline, CDR1 is SGHKS and CDR2 YYEKEE (reference sequence). The CDR3 is CASTVRQGYEQYF. DNA of the CDR3: TGTGCCAGCACCGTGAGACAGGGCTACGAGCAGTACTTC.

This clone was counted only a few times. V and J are TRBV6-4 and TRBJ1-2; a possible D gene is TRBD1 (6 bases). Trimming shortened V by 8 bases and J by 2 bases, and 18 bases separated the two germline ends. Per germline, CDR1 MRHNA and CDR2 SNTAGT. This CDR3 has 15 residues. CDR3 sequence (DNA): TGTGCCAGCCGGCCGGGCCTAACAGGGAACTATGGCTACACCTTC. As protein: CASRPGLTGNYGYTF.

V and J are TRBV7-3 and TRBJ1-2, with 7 bases that match TRBD1. The germline CDR1 and CDR2 sequences are SGHTA and FQGTGA. Trimming removed 4 bases from V and 7 bases from J; junction bases left unmatched: 6. The CDR3 is 13 amino acids. The CDR3 bases are TGTGCCAGCAGCTCCATCACAGGGGCTGGCTACACCTTC. It codes for CASSSITGAGYTF.

The V gene is TRBV2, the J gene TRBJ2-7; 9 positions match TRBD1. The CDR3 is 15 amino acids. V trimming: 4 bases; J trimming: 4 bases; junction bases outside the gene matches: 8. CDR1 and CDR2 (germline): SNHLY, FYNNEI. The CDR3 nucleotides are TGTGCCAGCAGTGTACAGGGGGCGGTGAGTTACGAGCAGTACTTC. Translated, it gives CASSVQGAVSYEQYF.

In DNA form, the CDR3 reads TGTGCCAGCAGTGTTGAACGGACTTTAAGCAATCAGCCCCAGCATTTT. Its translation is CASSVERTLSNQPQHF. The V gene is TRBV6-1, the J gene TRBJ1-5; D is unresolved. The CDR3 totals 16 residues. V lost 4 bases and J 1 base, leaving 14 bases between the germline ends. Germline CDR1 MNHNS, CDR2 SASEGT.

The chain couples TRBV7-3 to TRBJ1-2, with unresolved D. The V end was cut by 5 bases, the J end by 0 bases, with 7 bases between. Germline CDR1 SGHTA, CDR2 FQGTGA. The CDR3 totals 13 residues. The CDR3 protein is CASSPGANYGYTF. The CDR3 DNA follows: TGTGCCAGCAGCCCCGGGGCTAACTATGGCTACACCTTC.

CDR3 nucleotides: TGTGCCTGGAGTGTACGGGGGCAAGAGACCCAGTACTTC. Translated: CAWSVRGQETQYF. The chain uses TRBV30 and TRBJ2-5; tentative D call: TRBD2 (6 bases). The CDR3 covers 13 residues. CDR1 and CDR2 (germline): GTSNPN, SVGIG (reference sequence). Trimming left V 0 bases short and J 2 bases short, with 7 bases between.

The V and J genes are TRBV25-1 and TRBJ2-3; 7 bases match TRBD1. Germline CDR1 and CDR2: MGHDK and SYGVNS. Unmatched junction bases numbered 11, after V lost 10 bases and J lost 4 bases. There are 14 residues in the CDR3. The CDR3 bases are TGTGCCACCAGACGGGAAGGGGGCGCAGATACGCAGTATTTT. Residues: CATRREGGADTQYF.